The 29 T cell receptor beta chains given below trace back to one sample, sequenced in a study of technical replicates of blood from several donors (dated by TCRdb to between 2016 and 2019). Library method: the immunoSEQ multiplex PCR assay. This is the immuneACCESS table as TCRdb keeps it, with only in-frame sequences that have V and J called. A part of the clones is gone; compared with another copy, unresolved V genes explain less than half, and the rest is unexplained. Present in this sample are over 75,000 clones, more than 90% of which were seen just once. About 0.21% of the sample goes to the ten largest clones. The specimen sequenced was T cells isolated from PBMCs. All receptors come from a human donor in good health.

This clone appeared once. Germline and junction disagree at one end, which may indicate a read error. This chain links TRBV7-7 with TRBJ2-3, with TRBD2 identical over 7 bases. This CDR3 contains 14 residues. Germline V gives CDR1 SSHAT, CDR2 FNYEAQ (reference sequence). The CDR3 nucleotides are TGTGCTAGCAGCCTAAGCGGGGTCACAGATACGCAGTATTTT. It yields the protein CASSLSGVTDTQYF.

This clone showed up just once. V is TRBV6-1 and J is TRBJ2-7; TRBD1 is a possible D gene (6 bases). V was clipped by 2 bases and J by 2 bases, with 7 bases between them. The CDR3 has 13 residues. Germline V lookup: CDR1 MNHNS, CDR2 SASEGT. The CDR3 spells CASSETGPYEQYF. For the CDR3, the DNA is TGTGCCAGCAGTGAAACAGGGCCCTACGAGCAGTACTTC.

V gene TRBV6-1 combines with J gene TRBJ1-3; 11 bases match TRBD1. The CDR3 has 15 amino acids. The germline V gene encodes CDR1 MNHNS and CDR2 SASEGT. The V gene end was trimmed by 3 bases and the J gene end by 4 bases; junction bases not matched to a gene: 2. The CDR3 sequence is CASSEDRGPGNTIYF. In DNA form, the CDR3 reads TGTGCCAGCAGTGAGGACAGGGGGCCGGGAAACACCATATATTTT.

The V call is TRBV29-1, the J call TRBJ2-1; 8 bases fit TRBD2. Germline trimming cut 8 bases from V and 9 bases from J; bases unmatched to any gene: 18. Germline V gene data show CDR1 as SQVTM and CDR2 as ANQGSEA. This CDR3 region has 15 residues. The DNA for the CDR3 is TGCAGCCATTATACTGAGGGGACGGGAGGGGGTGAGCAGTTCTTC. This sequence encodes CSHYTEGTGGGEQFF.

The rearrangement joins TRBV19 to TRBJ1-3; maybe TRBD1 (5 bases). The germline gives CDR1 LNHDA, CDR2 SQIVND (reference sequence). The CDR3 is 14 amino acids. V lost 2 bases and J lost 2, with 7 bases in between. In DNA, the CDR3 is TGTGCCAGTAGTATACGGGGGGCTGGAAACACCATATATTTT. It is translated as CASSIRGAGNTIYF.

The rearrangement links TRBV2 to TRBJ1-2, with 7 bases lining up with TRBD1. The trim removed 4 bases at V and 14 bases at J, leaving 16 bases unmatched. The CDR3 loop spans 14 amino acids. The germline gives CDR1 SNHLY, CDR2 FYNNEI. This chain's CDR3 is CASSAVEQGTRGTF. The CDR3 DNA reads as TGTGCCAGCAGTGCTGTCGAACAGGGGACGCGCGGTACCTTC.

The chain recombines TRBV28 with TRBJ2-5; 7 bases align to TRBD2. This CDR3 is built from 14 residues. The ends lost 6 bases at V and 0 bases at J; junction bases unmatched: 4. Germline CDR1 reads MDHEN; CDR2 reads SYDVKM. DNA for the CDR3: TGTGCCAGCAGGCTAGCGGTTAACCAAGAGACCCAGTACTTC. Encoded protein: CASRLAVNQETQYF.

The CDR3 DNA follows: TGTGCCAGCAGCTTGGCCGGGGGCTATGGCTACACCTTC. Translating it yields CASSLAGGYGYTF. The chain combines TRBV5-4 with TRBJ1-2, with D possibly TRBD1 on 5 matching bases. CDR3 length: 13 amino acids. V lost 0 bases to trimming and J lost 4 bases, with 7 bases between them. Germline CDR1 and CDR2: SGHNT and YYREEE (reference sequence). Supplemented by reference TRBV5-4 and TRBJ1-2, the full variable domain reads ETGVTQSPTHLIKTRGQQVTLRCSSQSGHNTVSWYQQALGQGPQFIFQYYREEENGRGNFPPRFSGLQFPNYSSELNVNALELDDSALYLCASSLAGGYGYTFGSGTRLTVV.

V gene TRBV11-2 combines with J gene TRBJ1-4; 11 bases align to TRBD1. Unmatched junction bases numbered 4, after V lost 1 base and J lost 3 bases. CDR1 is SGHAT, CDR2 FQNNGV, per germline. The CDR3 is 17 amino acids. The CDR3: CASSLGTGGLSNEKLFF. DNA of the CDR3: TGTGCCAGCAGCTTAGGGACAGGGGGCCTATCTAATGAAAAACTGTTTTTT.

The rearrangement links TRBV2 to TRBJ1-5; TRBD1 aligns across 9 bases. Germline CDR1 reads SNHLY; CDR2 reads FYNNEI. Trimming at V came to 6 bases and at J to 7 bases, leaving 7 bases not matched to a gene. The CDR3 is 14 amino acids. CDR3 in DNA: TGTGCCAGCAGCCCCGGGACAGGGAGACAGCCCCAGCATTTT. It encodes CASSPGTGRQPQHF. Full variable domain (outside the CDR3, taken from reference TRBV2 and TRBJ1-5): EPEVTQTPSHQVTQMGQEVILRCVPISNHLYFYWYRQILGQKVEFLVSFYNNEISEKSEIFDDQFSVERPDGSNFTLKIRSTKLEDSAMYFCASSPGTGRQPQHFGDGTRLSIL.

The rearrangement joins TRBV10-3 to TRBJ1-5; D is undetermined. Looked up from germline, CDR1 is ENHRY and CDR2 is SYGVKD. The CDR3 is made up of 14 amino acids. Trimming removed 2 bases from V and 7 bases from J, with 12 bases in between. Here the CDR3 reads CAISEINNSQPQHF. CDR3 bases: TGTGCCATCAGTGAGATTAACAACAGCCAGCCCCAGCATTTT.

This clone has a single count. The V call is TRBV11-3, the J call TRBJ1-6; D is perhaps TRBD1 (5 bases). Germline lookup yields CDR1 SGHNT and CDR2 YENEEA. The CDR3 is made up of 15 amino acids. V lost 0 bases and J 5 bases, leaving 8 bases between the germline ends. CDR3 sequence: CASSLEGTNNSPLHF. CDR3 coding DNA: TGTGCCAGCAGCTTAGAAGGGACTAATAATTCACCCCTCCACTTT.

V usage is TRBV5-5 and J usage is TRBJ1-5; D is uncertain. The germline CDR1 and CDR2 sequences are SGHKS and YYEKEE (reference sequence). V gave up 0 bases and J gave up 6 bases, with 16 bases separating them. The CDR3 extends over 16 amino acids. CDR3 nucleotides: TGTGCCAGCAGCTTGGTGGGTAATATCTTAGCTCAGCCCCAGCATTTT. Its protein is CASSLVGNILAQPQHF.

The chain links TRBV29-1 to TRBJ1-2; TRBD1 matches 9 bases. The length of the CDR3 is 15 residues. Trimming at V came to 3 bases and at J to 2 bases, leaving 7 bases not matched to a gene. Per the germline V gene, CDR1 is SQVTM and CDR2 is ANQGSEA. CDR3 in amino acids: CSVDFSGTGNYGYTF. In DNA form, the CDR3 reads TGCAGCGTTGACTTTAGCGGGACAGGGAACTATGGCTACACCTTC.

CDR3: CASSSGTVYGYTF. The CDR3 coding sequence is TGTGCCAGCAGCTCAGGGACAGTCTATGGCTACACCTTC. The J gene is TRBJ1-2, the V gene TRBV11-1, with 7 bases that match TRBD1. The CDR3 contains 13 residues. Germline loops: CDR1 SGHAT, CDR2 FQDESV (reference sequence). Germline trimming cut 4 bases from V and 4 bases from J; bases unmatched to any gene: 3.

The chain joins TRBV6-1 to TRBJ1-3; D not resolved. The CDR3 runs to 17 residues. Germline V gene sequence: CDR1 MNHNS, CDR2 SASEGT. The ends were cut back, 4 bases at V and 2 bases at J, with 18 bases in the middle. CDR3 nucleotides: TGTGCCAGCAGTGCTTCCGGGATTCTAATAGCTGGAAACACCATATATTTT. This translates into CASSASGILIAGNTIYF.

This sequence joins TRBV7-9 and TRBJ1-2; TRBD1 aligns across 8 bases. V lost 4 bases and J lost 2; bases outside the gene matches: 6. CDR1 is SEHNR, CDR2 FQNEAQ, per germline (reference sequence). This CDR3 is 15 amino acids long. CDR3 nucleotide sequence: TGTGCCAGCAGCTCCGGACAGGGTAGCAACTATGGCTACACCTTC. Amino acids: CASSSGQGSNYGYTF.

The chain couples TRBV5-4 to TRBJ2-1; TRBD1 matches 8 bases. The CDR3 extends over 15 amino acids. From germline, CDR1 is SGHNT and CDR2 YYREEE (reference sequence). Trimming cost V 4 bases and J 5 bases; bases outside gene matches: 8. The CDR3 spells CASSIDWTGHNEQFF. The CDR3 DNA reads as TGTGCCAGCAGCATAGACTGGACAGGGCACAATGAGCAGTTCTTC.

The chain has TRBV28 and TRBJ1-1, with TRBD1 matching over 7 bases. Germline-derived CDR1 and CDR2 are MDHEN and SYDVKM. V was clipped by 7 bases and J by 7 bases; unmatched bases: 21. The CDR3 runs to 17 residues. DNA for the CDR3: TGTGCCAGCATTTCCCGGGACAGCCTGCCTAATGGCCGTGAAGCTTTCTTT. It specifies CASISRDSLPNGREAFF.

The chain joins TRBV29-1 to TRBJ2-1, with 7 bases fitting TRBD2. The junction had 7 bases not matched to a gene; V was cut back by 3 bases and J by 2 bases. Germline V lookup: CDR1 SQVTM, CDR2 ANQGSEA. The CDR3 sequence is 15 residues long. CDR3 coding DNA: TGCAGCGTTGACGGCGGGAGTAGGACCTACAATGAGCAGTTCTTC. Translating gives CSVDGGSRTYNEQFF.

The chain links TRBV6-5 to TRBJ1-1; TRBD1 matches 8 bases. The V segment lost 6 bases and the J segment 5 bases; nucleotides outside the gene matches: 8. Germline loops: CDR1 MNHEY, CDR2 SVGAGI. The CDR3 has 14 amino acids. The CDR3 loop reads CASRPQGARTEAFF. The DNA for the CDR3 is TGTGCCAGCAGACCCCAGGGGGCGCGGACTGAAGCTTTCTTT.

The chain combines TRBV29-1 with TRBJ1-1; D remains unclear. Looked up from germline, CDR1 is SQVTM and CDR2 is ANQGSEA. The CDR3 has 11 amino acids. Trimming cost V 5 bases and J 4 bases, with 8 bases left between them. The DNA of the CDR3 is TGCAGCGTTTGTAGCGCCACTGAAGCTTTCTTT. Protein product: CSVCSATEAFF.

The chain employs TRBV7-9 and TRBJ2-2, with 9 bases matching TRBD2. V lost 5 bases to trimming and J lost 1 base; unmatched junction nucleotides: 5. The CDR3 is 16 residues long. Germline CDR1 SEHNR, CDR2 FQNEAQ (reference sequence). The CDR3 region is CASSDRLAVNTGELFF. The CDR3 nucleotides read TGTGCCAGCAGCGACCGACTAGCGGTGAACACCGGGGAGCTGTTTTTT.

This CDR3 is CASSLGQTYEQYF. The CDR3 DNA reads TGTGCCAGCAGTTTAGGGCAGACCTACGAGCAGTACTTC. The genes are TRBV27 and TRBJ2-7; D is unclear. The CDR3 consists of 13 residues. Trimming shortened V by 2 bases and J by 2 bases, and 7 bases separated the two germline ends. Germline values: CDR1 MNHEY, CDR2 SMNVEV (reference sequence).

This chain links TRBV5-1 with TRBJ2-3; 10 positions agree with TRBD2. The CDR3 is made up of 18 amino acids. V was pared by 2 bases and J by 5 bases, with 14 bases of the junction left unmatched. Germline loops: CDR1 SGHRS, CDR2 YFSETQ. This chain's CDR3 is CASSFRPAGGQEIDTQYF. For the CDR3, the DNA is TGCGCCAGCAGCTTCCGCCCAGCGGGAGGGCAGGAGATAGATACGCAGTATTTT.

V is TRBV28 and J is TRBJ2-7; TRBD2 matches at 7 bases. With V trimmed by 4 bases and J by 5 bases, 14 bases remained unmatched. CDR3 length: 16 residues. The germline gives CDR1 MDHEN, CDR2 SYDVKM. CDR3 in DNA: TGTGCCAGCAGTTCCCCGCCCCGGGGGGTCACGGACGAGCAGTACTTC. It specifies CASSSPPRGVTDEQYF.

The chain links TRBV6-1 to TRBJ2-7; 11 bases map to TRBD1. The germline V gene has CDR1 MNHNS and CDR2 SASEGT. After removal of 6 bases from V and 0 bases from J, the junction contained 4 bases not matched to a gene. This CDR3 has 15 amino acids. CDR3 amino acids: CASRSGTGGSYEQYF. In DNA form, the CDR3 reads TGTGCCAGCAGATCCGGGACAGGGGGCTCCTACGAGCAGTACTTC.

The chain couples TRBV5-1 to TRBJ2-6; 7 positions agree with TRBD2. V dropped 3 bases and J dropped 9; count of bases not matched to a gene: 9. This CDR3 has 15 residues. The germline gives CDR1 SGHRS, CDR2 YFSETQ. The CDR3 protein is CASSSWDAGDNVLTF. Here the CDR3 DNA reads TGCGCCAGCAGCTCGTGGGACGCGGGAGACAACGTCCTGACTTTC.

The chain links TRBV4-1 to TRBJ2-2; D not resolved. The V gene lost 4 bases and the J gene lost 8 bases, with 14 bases spanning the gap. From germline, CDR1 is MGHRA and CDR2 YSYEKL. The CDR3 consists of 14 residues. In nucleotides, the CDR3 is TGCGCCAGCAGCCGCCTGGAGTTATTAGGGGAGCTGTTTTTT. Protein: CASSRLELLGELFF.